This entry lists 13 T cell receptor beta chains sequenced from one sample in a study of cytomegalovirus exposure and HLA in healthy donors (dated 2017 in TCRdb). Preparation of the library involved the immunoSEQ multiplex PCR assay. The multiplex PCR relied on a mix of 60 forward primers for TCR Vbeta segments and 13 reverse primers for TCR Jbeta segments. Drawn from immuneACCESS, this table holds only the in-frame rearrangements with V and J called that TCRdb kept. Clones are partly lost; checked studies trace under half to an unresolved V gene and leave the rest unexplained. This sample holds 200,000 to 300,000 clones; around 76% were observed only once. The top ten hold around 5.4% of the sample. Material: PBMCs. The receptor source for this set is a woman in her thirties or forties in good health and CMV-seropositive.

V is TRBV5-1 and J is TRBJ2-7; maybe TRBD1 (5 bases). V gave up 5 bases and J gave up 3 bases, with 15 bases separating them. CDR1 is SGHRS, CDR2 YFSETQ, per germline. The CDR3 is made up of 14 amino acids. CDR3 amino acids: CASRMTPGHYEQYF. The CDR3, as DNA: TGCGCCAGCAGGATGACACCCGGACACTACGAGCAGTACTTC.

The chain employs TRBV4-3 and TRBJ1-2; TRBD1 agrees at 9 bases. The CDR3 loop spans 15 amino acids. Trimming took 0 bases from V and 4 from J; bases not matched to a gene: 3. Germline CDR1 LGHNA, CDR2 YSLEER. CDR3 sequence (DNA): TGCGCCAGCAGCCAAGATGACAGGGGGTCCTATGGCTACACCTTC. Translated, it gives CASSQDDRGSYGYTF.

The CDR3 DNA is TGCGCCAGCAGCCAAACAGACAACTATGGCTACACCTTC. It translates to CASSQTDNYGYTF. This sequence joins TRBV4-1 and TRBJ1-2, with unresolved D. Germline values: CDR1 MGHRA, CDR2 YSYEKL. The CDR3 is 13 amino acids. Trimming took off 2 bases at V and 2 bases at J, with 6 bases between the two ends.

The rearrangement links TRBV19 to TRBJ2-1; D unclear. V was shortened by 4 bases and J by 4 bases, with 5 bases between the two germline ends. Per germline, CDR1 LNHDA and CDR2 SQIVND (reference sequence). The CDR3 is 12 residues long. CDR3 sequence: CASSTPYNEQFF. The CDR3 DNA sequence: TGTGCCAGTAGTACCCCTTACAATGAGCAGTTCTTC.

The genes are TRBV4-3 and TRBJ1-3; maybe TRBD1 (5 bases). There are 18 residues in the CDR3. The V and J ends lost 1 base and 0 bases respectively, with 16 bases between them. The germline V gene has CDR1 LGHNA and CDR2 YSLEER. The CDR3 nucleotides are TGCGCCAGCAGCCAAGGATCAGCGGGGCCAACCTCTGGAAACACCATATATTTT. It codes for CASSQGSAGPTSGNTIYF.

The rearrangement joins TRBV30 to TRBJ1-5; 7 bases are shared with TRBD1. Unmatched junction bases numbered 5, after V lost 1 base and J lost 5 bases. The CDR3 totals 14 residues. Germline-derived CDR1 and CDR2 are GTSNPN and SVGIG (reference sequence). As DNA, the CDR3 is TGTGCCTGGAGTGACAGGGGCCTTTATCAGCCCCAGCATTTT. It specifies CAWSDRGLYQPQHF.

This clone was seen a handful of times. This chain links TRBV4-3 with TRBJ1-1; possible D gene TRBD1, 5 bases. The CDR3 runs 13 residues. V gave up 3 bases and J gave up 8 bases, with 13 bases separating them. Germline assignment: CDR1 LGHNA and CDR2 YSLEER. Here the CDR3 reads CASSQFRVSEAFF. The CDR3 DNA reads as TGCGCCAGCAGCCAGTTCAGGGTAAGCGAAGCTTTCTTT.

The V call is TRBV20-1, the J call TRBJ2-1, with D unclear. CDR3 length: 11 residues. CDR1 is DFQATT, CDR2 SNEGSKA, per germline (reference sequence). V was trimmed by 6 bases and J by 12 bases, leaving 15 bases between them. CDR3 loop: CSAPDRALQFF. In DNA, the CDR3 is TGCAGTGCCCCTGATAGAGCACTGCAGTTCTTC.

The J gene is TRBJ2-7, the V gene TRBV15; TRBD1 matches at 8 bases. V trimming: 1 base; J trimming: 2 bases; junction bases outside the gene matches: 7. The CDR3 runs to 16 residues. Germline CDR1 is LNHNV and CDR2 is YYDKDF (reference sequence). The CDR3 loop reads CATSRGSQTGAYEQYF. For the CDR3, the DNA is TGTGCCACCAGCAGAGGGAGTCAGACAGGGGCCTACGAGCAGTACTTC.

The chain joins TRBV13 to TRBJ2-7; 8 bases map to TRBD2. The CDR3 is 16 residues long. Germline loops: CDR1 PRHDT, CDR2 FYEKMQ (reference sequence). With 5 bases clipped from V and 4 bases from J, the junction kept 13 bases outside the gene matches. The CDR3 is CASSHPGGRAPYEQYF. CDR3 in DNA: TGTGCCAGCAGCCACCCGGGGGGGAGGGCCCCATACGAGCAGTACTTC.

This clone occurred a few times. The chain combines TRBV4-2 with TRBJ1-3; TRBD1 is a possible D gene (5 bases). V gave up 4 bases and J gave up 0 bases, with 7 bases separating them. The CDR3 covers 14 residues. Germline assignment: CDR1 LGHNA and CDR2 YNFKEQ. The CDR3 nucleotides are TGTGCCAGCAGCCCGGGGGTCTCTGGAAACACCATATATTTT. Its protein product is CASSPGVSGNTIYF.

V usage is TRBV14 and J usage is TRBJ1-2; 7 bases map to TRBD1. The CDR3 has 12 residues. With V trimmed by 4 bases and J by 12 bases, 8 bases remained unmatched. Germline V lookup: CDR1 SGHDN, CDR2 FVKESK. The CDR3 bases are TGTGCCAGCAGCCTAGGGGACAGCGCCGACACCTTC. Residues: CASSLGDSADTF.

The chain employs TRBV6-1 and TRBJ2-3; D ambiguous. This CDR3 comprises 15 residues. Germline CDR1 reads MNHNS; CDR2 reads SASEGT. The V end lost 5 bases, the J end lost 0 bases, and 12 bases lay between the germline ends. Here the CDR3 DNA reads TGTGCCAGCAGTTCGGCAGGCCACAGCACAGATACGCAGTATTTT. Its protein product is CASSSAGHSTDTQYF.